This TCR beta chain comes out of a study of T cells after yellow fever vaccination. Regarding the study as a whole: Primary-vaccination clones mostly resurfaced post-booster (about 95% CD4, about 87% CD8). Clonotypes appearing in both CD4 and CD8 compartments existed, and their share was small.

A 5'RACE template-switching step, the method used to make TCR cDNA, added a universal primer site and UMIs. TCRdb re-analysed the 5' RACE reads in MiXCR, keeping a single row per CDR3 protein. This sample has hundreds of thousands of distinct CDR3 sequences, with more than 9% found just once. The ends lost 5 bases at V and 5 bases at J; junction bases unmatched: 6. Germline V gives CDR1 SQVTM, CDR2 ANQGSEA. The CDR3 consists of 13 residues. This clonotype was counted between two and nine times. Its matching antigen is unknown. The sample here was PBMCs, taken on the day of the yellow fever booster vaccination. The V and J genes are TRBV29-1 and TRBJ1-2; 9 positions agree with TRBD1. This TCR came from a man under 40 who received the YFV17D yellow fever vaccine. As DNA, the CDR3 is TGCAGCGTTAAAGGACAGGGGAATTATGGCTACACCTTC. Protein product: CSVKGQGNYGYTF.